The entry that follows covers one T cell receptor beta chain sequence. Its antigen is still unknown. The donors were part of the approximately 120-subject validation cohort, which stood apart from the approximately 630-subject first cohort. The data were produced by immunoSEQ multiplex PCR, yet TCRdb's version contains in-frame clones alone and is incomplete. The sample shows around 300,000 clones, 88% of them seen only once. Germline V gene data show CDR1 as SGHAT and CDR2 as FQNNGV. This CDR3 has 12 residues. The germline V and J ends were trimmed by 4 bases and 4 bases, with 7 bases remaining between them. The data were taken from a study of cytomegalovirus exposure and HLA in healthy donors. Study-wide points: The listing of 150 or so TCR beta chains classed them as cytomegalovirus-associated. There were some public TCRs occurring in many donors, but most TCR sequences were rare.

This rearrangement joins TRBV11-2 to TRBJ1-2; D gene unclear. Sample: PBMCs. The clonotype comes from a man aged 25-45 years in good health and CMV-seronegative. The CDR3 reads CASSSESYGYTF. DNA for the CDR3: TGTGCCAGCAGCTCCGAGTCCTATGGCTACACCTTC.